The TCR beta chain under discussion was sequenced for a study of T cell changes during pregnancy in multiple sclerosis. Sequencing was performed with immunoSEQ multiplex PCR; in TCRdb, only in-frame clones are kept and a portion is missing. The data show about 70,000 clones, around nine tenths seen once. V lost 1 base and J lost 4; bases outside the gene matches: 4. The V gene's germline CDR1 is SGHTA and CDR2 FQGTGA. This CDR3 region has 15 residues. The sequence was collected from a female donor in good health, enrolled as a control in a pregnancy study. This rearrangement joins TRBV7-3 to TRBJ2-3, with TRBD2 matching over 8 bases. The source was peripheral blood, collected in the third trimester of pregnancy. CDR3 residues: CASSLISGGSDTQYF. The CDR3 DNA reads TGTGCCAGCAGCTTAATCAGCGGGGGATCAGATACGCAGTATTTT.